Detailed here is one T cell receptor beta chain. This entry is derived from a study of radiation and T cells in renal cell carcinoma. The table came from immunoSEQ multiplex PCR; TCRdb's copy has only in-frame clones and leaves some out. The data contain roughly 58,000 clones, around three quarters of them seen just once; the ten biggest clones take up about 6.4%. This CDR3 contains 14 residues. CDR1 is MNHEY, CDR2 SVGAGI, per germline. The V end lost 6 bases, the J end lost 3 bases, and 14 bases lay between the germline ends. Specified time point: blood 4 weeks post-SBRT, at nephrectomy. The treatment was: 15 Gy SBRT to primary tumor, nephrectomy 4 weeks later.

The sample was blood, taken from a patient whose treatment included radiotherapy and nephrectomy. This clonotype was obtained from a man aged 55-75 years with renal cell carcinoma. This sequence joins TRBV6-5 and TRBJ1-1; possibly TRBD1 for D (5 bases). Here the CDR3 reads CASSPPGIYTEAFF. CDR3 nucleotides: TGTGCCAGCAGCCCACCAGGGATTTACACTGAAGCTTTCTTT.